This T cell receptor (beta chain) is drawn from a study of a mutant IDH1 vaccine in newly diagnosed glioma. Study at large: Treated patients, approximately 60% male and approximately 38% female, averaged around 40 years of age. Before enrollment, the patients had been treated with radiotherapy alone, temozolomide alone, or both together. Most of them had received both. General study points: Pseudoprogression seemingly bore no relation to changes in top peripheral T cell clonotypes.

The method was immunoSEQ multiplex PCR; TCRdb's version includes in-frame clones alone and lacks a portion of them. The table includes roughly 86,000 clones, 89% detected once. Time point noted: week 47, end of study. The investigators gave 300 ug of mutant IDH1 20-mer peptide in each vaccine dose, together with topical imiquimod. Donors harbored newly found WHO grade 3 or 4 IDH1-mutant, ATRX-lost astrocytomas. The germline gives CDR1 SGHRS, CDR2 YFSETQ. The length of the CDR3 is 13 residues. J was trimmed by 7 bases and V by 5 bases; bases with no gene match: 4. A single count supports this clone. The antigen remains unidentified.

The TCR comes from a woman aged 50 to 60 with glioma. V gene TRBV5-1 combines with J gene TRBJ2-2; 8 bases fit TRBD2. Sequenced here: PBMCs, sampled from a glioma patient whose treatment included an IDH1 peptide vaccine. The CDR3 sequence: CASSPSGLGELFF. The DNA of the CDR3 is TGCGCCAGCAGTCCTAGCGGGCTCGGGGAGCTGTTTTTT.